The 14 T cell receptor beta chains in this list originate from one sample, sequenced in a study of T-cell reconstitution after alpha-beta-depleted transplantation in children. Unique molecular identifiers were used to barcode this TCRbeta library. One entry per CDR3 protein, called by TCRdb with MiXCR from the PCR reads. The table includes roughly 280,000 distinct CDR3 sequences, 11% detected once. Sequencing used peripheral blood, obtained 180 days after TCRalphabeta/CD19-depleted stem cell transplant. All receptors come from a male patient between 2 and 10 years old who had a stem cell transplant for chronic granulomatous disease, so the T cells may come from the graft donor.

In this sample, this clonotype turned up many times. The rearrangement uses TRBV9 and TRBJ2-1, with 9 positions matching TRBD2. The CDR3 extends over 17 amino acids. With V trimmed by 2 bases and J by 9 bases, 15 bases remained unmatched. CDR1 and CDR2 from the germline V gene are SGDLS and YYNGEE. CDR3 nucleotide sequence: TGTGCCAGCAGCGTCCAGGGCGGGAGGGCCGCAGGCTTTGAGCAGTTCTTC. It yields the protein CASSVQGGRAAGFEQFF.

This clonotype was recorded many times. This chain links TRBV7-6 with TRBJ2-5; D may be TRBD2 (5 bases). Trimming pared 4 bases from V and 7 bases from J, leaving 10 bases between. Looked up from germline, CDR1 is SGHVS and CDR2 is FNYEAQ. The CDR3 spans 12 residues. The CDR3 coding sequence is TGTGCCAGCAGCTACGAGGGCGGGACCCAGTACTTC. This codes for CASSYEGGTQYF.

This clonotype was counted ten times or more. The CDR3 here is CASSRTQGNTEAFF. The CDR3 nucleotides read TGTGCCAGCAGCAGAACTCAGGGGAACACTGAAGCTTTCTTT. The V and J genes are TRBV7-6 and TRBJ1-1; perhaps TRBD1 as D (5 bases). V shed 5 bases and J shed 1 base, with 11 bases lying between them. The germline V gene has CDR1 SGHVS and CDR2 FNYEAQ. This CDR3 comprises 14 residues.

In this sample, this clonotype turned up many times. The chain combines TRBV5-1 with TRBJ2-7; TRBD2 matches at 14 bases. Trimming removed 4 bases from V and 4 bases from J; junction bases left unmatched: 22. CDR3 size: 21 residues. Germline CDR1 reads SGHRS; CDR2 reads YFSETQ. The CDR3 DNA follows: TGCGCCAGCAGCCACGACCGTAATAAGCCCCGGACTAGCGGGAGGTGGTACGAGCAGTACTTC. Encoded protein: CASSHDRNKPRTSGRWYEQYF.

This clonotype was recorded many times. The CDR3 DNA is TGTGCCAGCAGCTTAGTATTGTGGGCGGTGGGAGAGACCCAGTACTTC. Protein: CASSLVLWAVGETQYF. This chain uses TRBV7-2 with TRBJ2-5; D is unclear. The V and J ends lost 1 base and 4 bases respectively, with 16 bases between them. The CDR3 consists of 16 residues. The germline gives CDR1 SGHTA, CDR2 FQGNSA.

Here the CDR3 DNA reads TGTGCCAGCAGTTTATGGGAAGGGCAGGGAATTCATCAGCCCCAGCATTTT. It specifies CASSLWEGQGIHQPQHF. The chain joins TRBV28 to TRBJ1-5; tentative D call: TRBD1 (5 bases). CDR3 length equals 17 residues. With 0 bases removed from V and 5 bases from J, the gap between germline ends came to 17 bases. Germline V gene sequence: CDR1 MDHEN, CDR2 SYDVKM.

This clonotype is a singleton in its sample. Since no conserved phenylalanine or tryptophan closes the CDR3, a read error is the likely cause. The chain uses TRBV12-3 or TRBV12-4 and TRBJ2-1; perhaps TRBD2 as D (5 bases). V was cut by 3 bases and J by 7 bases, with 7 bases left in between. There are 12 residues in the CDR3. The CDR3 reads CASSFRGNEQFL. The CDR3, as DNA: TGTGCCAGCAGTTTCAGAGGGAATGAGCAGTTCCTC.

This clonotype was seen a handful of times. Here the CDR3 reads CAWSGGPGRVAEPQHF. In nucleotides, the CDR3 is TGTGCCTGGAGTGGGGGTCCGGGCAGGGTCGCAGAGCCCCAGCATTTT. This chain joins TRBV30 and TRBJ1-5; TRBD1 is a possible D gene (5 bases). Germline V gene data show CDR1 as GTSNPN and CDR2 as SVGIG (reference sequence). The CDR3 spans 16 residues. V was trimmed by 1 base and J by 8 bases, leaving 21 bases between them.

This clonotype appeared many times. The rearrangement links TRBV7-2 to TRBJ1-2; 8 bases are a match to TRBD1. The CDR3 consists of 14 residues. Germline V CDR1 and CDR2: SGHTA, FQGNSA. With V trimmed by 5 bases and J by 7 bases, 9 bases remained unmatched. The CDR3 nucleotides are TGTGCCAGCAGCCCCGGGACAGGCGGGGCTGGCTACACCTTC. Its protein is CASSPGTGGAGYTF. The full variable domain, in which reference TRBV7-2 and TRBJ1-2 provide the parts outside the CDR3, is GAGVSQSPSNKVTEKGKDVELRCDPISGHTALYWYRQSLGQGLEFLIYFQGNSAPDKSGLPSDRFSAERTGGSVSTLTIQRTQQEDSAVYLCASSPGTGGAGYTFGSGTRLTVV.

CDR3 sequence: CASSMRLAVIYEQYF. The CDR3 nucleotides read TGTGCCAGTAGTATGAGACTAGCGGTTATCTACGAGCAGTACTTC. This chain joins TRBV19 and TRBJ2-7; 9 bases match TRBD2. V shed 3 bases, J shed 3 bases, and the junction held 6 bases outside the gene matches. The CDR3 extends over 15 amino acids. Germline CDR1 and CDR2: LNHDA and SQIVND (reference sequence).

The chain recombines TRBV20-1 with TRBJ2-3; 13 nucleotides agree with TRBD2. The CDR3 extends over 15 amino acids. Germline V gives CDR1 DFQATT, CDR2 SNEGSKA (reference sequence). J was trimmed by 7 bases and V by 6 bases; bases with no gene match: 10. CDR3 protein: CSATGTSGKANTQYF. CDR3 bases: TGCAGTGCAACCGGGACTAGCGGGAAGGCGAATACGCAGTATTTT.

In its sample, this clonotype was seen many times. The chain recombines TRBV7-2 with TRBJ2-6, with 8 positions matching TRBD2. Germline CDR1 and CDR2: SGHTA and FQGNSA. The CDR3 extends over 19 amino acids. Trimming took 0 bases from V and 4 from J; bases not matched to a gene: 11. CDR3 residues: CASSLARGGRFSGANVLTF. CDR3 bases: TGTGCCAGCAGCTTAGCACGGGGGGGGCGATTCTCAGGGGCCAACGTCCTGACTTTC.

This clonotype occurred many times. This sequence joins TRBV6-1 and TRBJ2-7, with 8 bases identical to TRBD1. Germline CDR1 and CDR2: MNHNS and SASEGT. This CDR3 is built from 15 residues. J lost 0 bases, V lost 6 bases, and 7 bases had no gene match. In DNA form, the CDR3 reads TGTGCCAGCAGGCGGACAGGGAAAATCTCCTACGAGCAGTACTTC. This codes for CASRRTGKISYEQYF.

This clonotype was seen at least ten times. The chain couples TRBV5-5 to TRBJ2-7; D call uncertain. Per the germline V gene, CDR1 is SGHKS and CDR2 is YYEKEE (reference sequence). Trimming took 0 bases from V and 0 from J, leaving 7 bases between them. The CDR3 totals 14 residues. CDR3 coding DNA: TGTGCCAGCAGCTTGGACTATTTCTCCTACGAGCAGTACTTC. Amino acids: CASSLDYFSYEQYF.